Below, 3 T cell receptor beta chains from the same sample are listed, as sequenced in a study of CD8 T cells in Susac syndrome. Reverse transcription of about 0.5 to 1 ug RNA used random hexamers. One entry per CDR3 protein, called by TCRdb with MiXCR from the immunoSEQ multiplex PCR reads. The profile shows 110,000 or so distinct CDR3 sequences, 90% to 95% of them singletons. Sequenced: CD4+ T cells from PBMCs. Receptor source: a human donor with multiple sclerosis.

This clonotype was picked up one time. The chain recombines TRBV3-1 with TRBJ2-5; D remains unclear. Germline lookup yields CDR1 LGHDT and CDR2 YNNKEL (reference sequence). Trimming stripped 1 base from V and 3 bases from J, with 6 bases between. The CDR3 has 13 amino acids. The CDR3 DNA is TGTGCCAGCAGCCAAGCTAATAAAGAGACCCAGTACTTC. Translated: CASSQANKETQYF.

This clonotype was picked up one time. The junction departs from the called germline gene at one end, perhaps through a read error. This chain uses TRBV9 with TRBJ2-2, with D possibly TRBD2 on 6 matching bases. The CDR3 contains 17 residues. Germline V CDR1 and CDR2: SGDLS, YYNGEE. The DNA for the CDR3 is TGTGCCAGCAGCGCTCGACCCGGGACTTCGAACACCGGGGAGCTGGTTTTT. Translating gives CASSARPGTSNTGELVF.

This clonotype has just one count. The chain carries TRBV3-1 and TRBJ2-7, with unresolved D. CDR3 size: 12 residues. Per the germline V gene, CDR1 is LGHDT and CDR2 is YNNKEL (reference sequence). V lost 1 base and J lost 8, with 9 bases in between. CDR3 region: CASSQATHKQYF. DNA of the CDR3: TGTGCCAGCAGCCAAGCGACACACAAGCAGTACTTC.